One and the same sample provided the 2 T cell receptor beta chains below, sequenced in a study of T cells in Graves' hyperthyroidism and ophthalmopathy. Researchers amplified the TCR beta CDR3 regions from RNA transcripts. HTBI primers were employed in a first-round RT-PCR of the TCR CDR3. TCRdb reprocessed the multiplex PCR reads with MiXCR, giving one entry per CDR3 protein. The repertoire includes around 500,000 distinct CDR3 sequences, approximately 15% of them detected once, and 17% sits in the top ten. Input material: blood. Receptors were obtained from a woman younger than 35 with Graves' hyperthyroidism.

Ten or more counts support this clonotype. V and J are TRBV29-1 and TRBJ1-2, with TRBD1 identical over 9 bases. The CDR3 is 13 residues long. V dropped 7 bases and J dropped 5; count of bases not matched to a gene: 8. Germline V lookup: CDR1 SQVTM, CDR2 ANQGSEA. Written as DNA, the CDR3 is TGCAGCGCCCCCGGGACAGGGATATATGGCTACACCTTC. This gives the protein CSAPGTGIYGYTF.

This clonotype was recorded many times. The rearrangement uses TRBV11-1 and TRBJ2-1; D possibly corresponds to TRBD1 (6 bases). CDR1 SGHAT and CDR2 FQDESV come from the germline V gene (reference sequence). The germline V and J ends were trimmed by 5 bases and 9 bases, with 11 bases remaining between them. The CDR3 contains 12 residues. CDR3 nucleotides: TGTGCCAGCAGCGCAGAGGGGGTTGAGCAGTTCTTC. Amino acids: CASSAEGVEQFF.